This T cell receptor beta chain stems from a study of beta chain features in type 1 diabetes. The CDR3 loop spans 14 amino acids. Trimming took off 2 bases at V and 3 bases at J, with 9 bases between the two ends. Germline V CDR1 and CDR2: SGHDT, YYEEEE. Since all of the isolated RNA was reverse transcribed, expressed TCRB transcripts were what got sequenced. Libraries were prepared by immunoSEQ multiplex PCR; TCRdb keeps only in-frame clonotypes and omits some of them. Of over 700,000 clones listed, about a sixth are singletons. This clone was picked up a small number of times. The chain has TRBV5-6 and TRBJ2-1, with a possible D match to TRBD1 (6 bases). Sequencing was done on a sample of naive CD4+ T cells from blood. The receptor was isolated from a young woman in good health. This chain's CDR3 is CASSLGQFYNEQFF. The DNA of the CDR3 is TGTGCCAGCAGCTTAGGACAGTTCTACAATGAGCAGTTCTTC.